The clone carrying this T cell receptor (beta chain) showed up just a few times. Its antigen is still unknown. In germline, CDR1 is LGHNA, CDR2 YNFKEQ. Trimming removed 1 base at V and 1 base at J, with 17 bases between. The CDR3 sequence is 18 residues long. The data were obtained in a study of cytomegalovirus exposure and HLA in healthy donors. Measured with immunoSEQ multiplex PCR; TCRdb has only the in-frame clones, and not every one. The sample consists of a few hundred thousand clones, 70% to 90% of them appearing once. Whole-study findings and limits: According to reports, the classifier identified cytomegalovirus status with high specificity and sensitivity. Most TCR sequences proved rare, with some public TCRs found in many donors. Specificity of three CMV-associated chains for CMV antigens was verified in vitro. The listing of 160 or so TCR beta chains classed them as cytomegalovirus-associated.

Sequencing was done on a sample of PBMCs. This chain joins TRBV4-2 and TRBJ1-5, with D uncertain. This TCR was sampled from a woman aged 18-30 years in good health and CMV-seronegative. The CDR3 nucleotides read TGTGCCAGCAGCCAAGGACTTCCAGGAGGTAGAAGCAATCAGCCCCAGCATTTT. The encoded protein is CASSQGLPGGRSNQPQHF.